This T cell receptor (beta chain) comes out of a study of shared clonotypes between healthy human individuals. Notes on the study in general: Naive subsets, compared against memory subsets, generally had larger estimated richness values.

CD45RO negativity and positive selection for CCR7 defined naive CD8 cells, a population that excluded terminally differentiated effector memory CD45RA+ cells. Donors, without exception, were Caucasian adults residing in Nashville, Tennessee. The CDR3 is 15 residues long. Unmatched junction bases numbered 9, after V lost 0 bases and J lost 7 bases. Germline CDR1 and CDR2: SGHNT and YYREEE (reference sequence). Several immunoSEQ plates received, in even portions, the genomic DNA of each subset. Repertoires were generated with immunoSEQ multiplex PCR, while TCRdb's copy carries only in-frame clones and drops some. This sample carries under 850,000 clones, almost 95% of them seen once, and the ten largest clones take 24%. A remark on this clone: What it binds is unknown.

This TCR was recovered from a man aged 25 to 40 in good health. The specimen sequenced was naive CD8+ T cells sorted from blood. The chain carries TRBV5-4 and TRBJ2-7; 8 positions match TRBD2. CDR3 nucleotides: TGTGCCAGCAGCTTGGAGGCGGGAGGCGGGTTTGAGCAGTACTTC. Its protein is CASSLEAGGGFEQYF.